This T cell receptor beta chain originates from a study of blood T cell repertoires in COVID-19. Study in general: Sources were T cells, B-cell-depleted T cells, or PBMCs; the material itself was cDNA or gDNA.

CDR1 SGDLS and CDR2 YYNGEE come from the germline V gene. Losses at the gene ends were 4 bases for V and 7 bases for J; bases not matched to a gene: 8. This CDR3 spans 15 amino acids. Original data processing: Reference gene primers were amplified, and this amplification served to estimate nucleated cell counts. Measured with immunoSEQ multiplex PCR; TCRdb has only the in-frame clones, and not every one. The V and J calls and clone size are taken from that table; D and trimming were inferred from the DNA. The table shows 85,000 to 130,000 clones, with approximately 84% occurring only once. The chain links TRBV9 to TRBJ1-6; 7 bases agree with TRBD1. The TCR sequence derives from a man aged 55 to 70 with acute or convalescent COVID-19. The material sequenced was peripheral blood. Written as DNA, the CDR3 is TGTGCCAGCAGCAGACAGGGTTCGGGGAATTCACCCCTCCACTTT. It is translated as CASSRQGSGNSPLHF.